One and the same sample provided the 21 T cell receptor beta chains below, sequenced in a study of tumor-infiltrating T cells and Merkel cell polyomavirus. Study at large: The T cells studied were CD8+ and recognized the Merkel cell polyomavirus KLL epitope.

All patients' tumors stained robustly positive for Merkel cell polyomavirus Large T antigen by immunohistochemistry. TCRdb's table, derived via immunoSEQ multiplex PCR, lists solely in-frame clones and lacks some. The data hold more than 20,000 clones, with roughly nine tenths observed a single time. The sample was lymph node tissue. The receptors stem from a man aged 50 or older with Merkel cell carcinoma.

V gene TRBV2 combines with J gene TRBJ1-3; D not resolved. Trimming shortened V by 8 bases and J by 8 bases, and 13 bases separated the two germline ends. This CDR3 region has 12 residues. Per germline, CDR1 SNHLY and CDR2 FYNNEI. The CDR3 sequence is CASGSRSDTIYF. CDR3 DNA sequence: TGTGCCAGCGGGTCCAGGTCAGACACCATATATTTT.

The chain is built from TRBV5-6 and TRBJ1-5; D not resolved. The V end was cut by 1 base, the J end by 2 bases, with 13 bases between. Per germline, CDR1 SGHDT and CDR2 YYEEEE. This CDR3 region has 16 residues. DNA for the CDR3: TGTGCCAGCAGCTTGACGAGCGTGGGAGGCAATCAGCCCCAGCATTTT. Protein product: CASSLTSVGGNQPQHF.

As DNA, the CDR3 is TGTGCCAGCAGTCCGGGACAGGAGCAGTACTTC. Encoded protein: CASSPGQEQYF. The chain has TRBV6-6 and TRBJ2-7, with TRBD1 matching 7 bases. The germline V gene encodes CDR1 MNHNY and CDR2 SVGAGI (reference sequence). The V and J ends lost 5 bases and 7 bases, in that order; junction bases with no gene match: 2. The length of the CDR3 is 11 residues.

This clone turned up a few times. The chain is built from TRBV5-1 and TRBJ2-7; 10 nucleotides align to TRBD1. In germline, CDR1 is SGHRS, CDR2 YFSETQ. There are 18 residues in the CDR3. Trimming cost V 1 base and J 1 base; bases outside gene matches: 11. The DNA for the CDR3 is TGCGCCAGCAGCTTGTCAAGGGCCGGGACAGGGGTTTCCTACGAGCAGTACTTC. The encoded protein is CASSLSRAGTGVSYEQYF.

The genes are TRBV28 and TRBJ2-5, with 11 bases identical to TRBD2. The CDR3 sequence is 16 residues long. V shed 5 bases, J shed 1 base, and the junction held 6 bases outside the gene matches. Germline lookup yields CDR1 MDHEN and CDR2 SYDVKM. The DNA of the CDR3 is TGTGCCAGCAGTCTAGCGGGGGGCTTCCTCCAAGAGACCCAGTACTTC. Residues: CASSLAGGFLQETQYF.

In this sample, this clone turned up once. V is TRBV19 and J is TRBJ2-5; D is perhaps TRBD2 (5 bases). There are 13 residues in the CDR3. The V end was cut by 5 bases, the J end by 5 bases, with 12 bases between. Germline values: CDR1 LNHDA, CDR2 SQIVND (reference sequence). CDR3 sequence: CASSPGPGETQYF. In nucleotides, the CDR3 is TGTGCCAGTAGTCCCGGTCCGGGGGAGACCCAGTACTTC. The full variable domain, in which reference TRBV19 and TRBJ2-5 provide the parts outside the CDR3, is DGGITQSPKYLFRKEGQNVTLSCEQNLNHDAMYWYRQDPGQGLRLIYYSQIVNDFQKGDIAEGYSVSREKKESFPLTVTSAQKNPTAFYLCASSPGPGETQYFGPGTRLLVL.

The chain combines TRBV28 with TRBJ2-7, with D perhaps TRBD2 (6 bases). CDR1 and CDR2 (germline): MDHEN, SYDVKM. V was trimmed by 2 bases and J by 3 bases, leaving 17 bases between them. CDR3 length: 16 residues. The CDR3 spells CASSLPSTGERYEQYF. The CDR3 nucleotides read TGTGCCAGCAGTTTACCCTCTACGGGAGAACGCTACGAGCAGTACTTC.

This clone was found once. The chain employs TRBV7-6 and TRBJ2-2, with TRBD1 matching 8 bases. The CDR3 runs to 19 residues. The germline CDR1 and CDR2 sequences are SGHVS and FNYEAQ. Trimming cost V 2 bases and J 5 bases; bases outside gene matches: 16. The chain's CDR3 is CASSLSQSSGRGRTGELFF. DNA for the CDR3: TGTGCCAGCAGCTTAAGTCAATCTTCCGGCAGGGGGCGTACCGGGGAGCTGTTTTTT.

The CDR3 DNA sequence: TGTGCCTGGACAGACCTAGGGGGTAGCGACAATGAGCAGTTCTTC. Its protein is CAWTDLGGSDNEQFF. V gene TRBV30 combines with J gene TRBJ2-1; possible D gene TRBD1, 6 bases. The ends were cut back, 4 bases at V and 5 bases at J, with 18 bases in the middle. Germline assignment: CDR1 GTSNPN and CDR2 SVGIG (reference sequence). CDR3 size: 15 residues.

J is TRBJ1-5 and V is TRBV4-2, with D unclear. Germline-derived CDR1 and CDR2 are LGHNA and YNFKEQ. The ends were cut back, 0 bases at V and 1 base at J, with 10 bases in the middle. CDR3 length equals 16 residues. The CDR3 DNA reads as TGTGCCAGCAGCCAAGATGGTGCAGGAAGCAATCAGCCCCAGCATTTT. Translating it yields CASSQDGAGSNQPQHF.

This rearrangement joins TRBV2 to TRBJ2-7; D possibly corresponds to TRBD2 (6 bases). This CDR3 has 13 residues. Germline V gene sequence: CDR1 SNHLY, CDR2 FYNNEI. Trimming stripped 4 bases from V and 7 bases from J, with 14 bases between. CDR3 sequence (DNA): TGTGCCAGCAGTGGGAGGGAAGGAGGGGAGCAGTACTTC. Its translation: CASSGREGGEQYF.

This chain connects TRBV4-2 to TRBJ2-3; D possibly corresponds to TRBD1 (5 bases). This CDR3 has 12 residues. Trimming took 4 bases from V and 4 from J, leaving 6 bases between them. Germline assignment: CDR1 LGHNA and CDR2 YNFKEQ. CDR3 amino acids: CASSLRADTQYF. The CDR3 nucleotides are TGTGCCAGCAGCCTCAGGGCAGATACGCAGTATTTT.

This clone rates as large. The CDR3: CASSRDRVDTIYF. In DNA form, the CDR3 reads TGTGCCAGCAGTCGGGACAGGGTGGACACCATATATTTT. This chain uses TRBV6-1 with TRBJ1-3; 9 nucleotides line up with TRBD1. The V and J ends lost 5 bases and 8 bases, in that order; junction bases with no gene match: 4. This CDR3 region has 13 residues. Germline assignment: CDR1 MNHNS and CDR2 SASEGT.

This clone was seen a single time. The CDR3 reads CASSPFAQGSNTEAFF. For the CDR3, the DNA is TGTGCCAGCTCACCTTTTGCGCAGGGCTCGAACACTGAAGCTTTCTTT. This chain links TRBV18 with TRBJ1-1; D is perhaps TRBD1 (5 bases). Trimming removed 3 bases from V and 1 base from J, with 15 bases in between. The V gene's germline CDR1 is KGHSH and CDR2 LQKENI. The CDR3 runs 16 residues.

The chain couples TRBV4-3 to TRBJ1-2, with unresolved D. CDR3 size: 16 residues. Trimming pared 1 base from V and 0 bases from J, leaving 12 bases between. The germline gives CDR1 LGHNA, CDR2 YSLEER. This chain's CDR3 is CASSQGVEDSNYGYTF. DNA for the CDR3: TGCGCCAGCAGCCAAGGTGTAGAAGATTCTAACTATGGCTACACCTTC.

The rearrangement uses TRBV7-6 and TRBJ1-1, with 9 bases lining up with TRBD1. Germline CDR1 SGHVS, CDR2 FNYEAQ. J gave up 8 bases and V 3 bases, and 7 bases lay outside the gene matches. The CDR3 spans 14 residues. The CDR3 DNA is TGTGCCAGCAGCTTGAACCGGGGACAGGGAGAAGCTTTCTTT. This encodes CASSLNRGQGEAFF.

This CDR3 is CASSPGPWDGYTF. The CDR3 DNA sequence: TGTGCCAGCAGCCCAGGCCCCTGGGATGGCTACACCTTC. The rearrangement joins TRBV6-5 to TRBJ1-2; D call uncertain. Trimming took 6 bases from V and 6 from J, leaving 14 bases between them. Germline V gene lookup returns CDR1 MNHEY and CDR2 SVGAGI. This CDR3 contains 13 residues.

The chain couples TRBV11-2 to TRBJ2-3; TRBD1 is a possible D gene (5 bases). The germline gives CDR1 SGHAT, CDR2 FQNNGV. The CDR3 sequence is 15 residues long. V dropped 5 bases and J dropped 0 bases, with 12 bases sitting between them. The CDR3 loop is CASSDPAGSTDTQYF. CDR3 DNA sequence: TGTGCCAGCAGCGACCCCGCAGGGAGCACAGATACGCAGTATTTT.

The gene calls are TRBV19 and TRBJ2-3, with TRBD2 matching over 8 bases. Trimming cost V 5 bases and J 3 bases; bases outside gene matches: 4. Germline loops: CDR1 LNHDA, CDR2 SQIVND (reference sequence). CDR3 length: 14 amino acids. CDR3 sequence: CASSLSGGTDTQYF. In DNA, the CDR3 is TGTGCCAGTAGTCTGAGCGGGGGAACAGATACGCAGTATTTT.

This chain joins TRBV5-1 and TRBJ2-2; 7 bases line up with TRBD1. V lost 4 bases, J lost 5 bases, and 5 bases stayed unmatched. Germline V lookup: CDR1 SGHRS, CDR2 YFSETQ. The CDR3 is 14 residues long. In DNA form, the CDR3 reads TGCGCCAGCAGCCCCCTACAGGGGACCGGGGAGCTGTTTTTT. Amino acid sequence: CASSPLQGTGELFF.

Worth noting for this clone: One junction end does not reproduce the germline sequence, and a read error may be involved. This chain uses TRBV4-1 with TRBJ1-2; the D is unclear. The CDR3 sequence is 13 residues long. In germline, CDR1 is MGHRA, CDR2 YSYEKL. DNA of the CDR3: TGTGCCAGCAGCCAAGAGTCGTCCTATGGCTACACCTTC. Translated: CASSQESSYGYTF.